This T cell receptor beta chain originates from a study of T-cell reconstitution after alpha-beta-depleted transplantation in children. This clonotype has more than one count but fewer than ten. The authors prepared the TCRbeta library with unique molecular identifiers. TCRdb called the PCR reads again in MiXCR, with one record for every CDR3 protein. The sample yields roughly 300,000 distinct CDR3 sequences, 10% seen once. This CDR3 spans 15 amino acids. The V end lost 0 bases, the J end lost 0 bases, and 10 bases lay between the germline ends. Germline values: CDR1 SGHRS, CDR2 YFSETQ. The V and J genes are TRBV5-1 and TRBJ2-7, with a tentative D call TRBD1 (5 bases). This clonotype originated in a human donor who donated a stem cell graft to a child with acute lymphoblastic leukemia. Sequenced material: PBMCs from the stem cell graft donor, taken from the stem cell graft. DNA of the CDR3: TGCGCCAGCAGCTTGGTGGCAGGGCCCTCCTACGAGCAGTACTTC. Protein: CASSLVAGPSYEQYF.